This T cell receptor (beta chain) emerged from a study of beta chain features in type 1 diabetes. About the research overall: On cell yields, gender and age, patients and healthy donors were similar.

Overall study findings and caveats: A moderate, significant TCRB CDR3 shortening appeared in type 1 diabetes across four CD4+ subsets.

Germline values: CDR1 MNHEY, CDR2 SVGAGI. The CDR3 runs 15 residues. The V gene lost 6 bases and the J gene lost 5 bases, with 16 bases spanning the gap. The sequenced template was cDNA made from the entire isolated RNA. Sequencing used immunoSEQ multiplex PCR; TCRdb keeps in-frame clones, though not all of them. The sample consists of more than 100,000 clones, 25% to 35% of them appearing once. As for this clone: Its antigen remains unidentified.

CD4+ naive, central memory, regulatory and stem cell-like memory cells were sorted via CD45RO/CCR7/CD25/CD127/CD95/CD27. V is TRBV6-5 and J is TRBJ2-2; a weak D match, TRBD2 (6 bases). This receptor was taken from a woman between 18 and 29 years old with type 1 diabetes. Sequencing input: central memory CD4+ T cells from blood. CDR3 coding DNA: TGTGCCAGCAGGGTGTCGGTTAGCGGAACCGGGGAGCTGTTTTTT. It translates to CASRVSVSGTGELFF.